A selection of T cell receptor beta chains follows, all from one sample in a study of blood T cell repertoires in COVID-19. Clones were read by immunoSEQ multiplex PCR, and TCRdb kept only the in-frame ones, dropping some. The table has about 380,000 clones, 81% seen once. Input material: peripheral blood. The receptors come from a human donor with acute or convalescent COVID-19. The donor label of this sample is uncertain. Each CDR3 is given with its conserved first and last residue. The order of the fields is D gene, J gene, clone size, V gene, CDR3 DNA, CDR3 protein. A D gene is named only where the DNA matches it firmly. The size of a clone is reported for some rows only, either as once, few or many, or as a class for expanded clones.

NA,TRBJ1-3,NA,TRBV6-5,TGTGCCAGCAGTTACGGGGCTAACTCTGGAAACACCATATATTTT,CASSYGANSGNTIYF
NA,TRBJ1-1,NA,TRBV7-8,TGTGCCAGCAGCGCCGGGACAACGGCGAACACTGAAGCTTTCTTT,CASSAGTTANTEAFF
TRBD1,TRBJ1-1,NA,TRBV14,TGTGCCAGCAGCGACCTGGACAGGGCATTGGGCGACACTGAAGCTTTCTTT,CASSDLDRALGDTEAFF
NA,TRBJ2-5,NA,TRBV6-5,TGTGCCAGCAGAGTGAGCGGGTTGGTTAGGGAGACCCAGTACTTC,CASRVSGLVRETQYF
TRBD1,TRBJ2-5,NA,TRBV13,TGTGCCAGCAGTCACAGACAGGGACGGCAAGAGACCCAGTACTTC,CASSHRQGRQETQYF
NA,TRBJ1-4,NA,TRBV15,TGTGCCACCAGCTTCCGGGGGGAAAAACTGTTTTTT,CATSFRGEKLFF
TRBD1,TRBJ2-5,NA,TRBV4-2,TGTGCCAGCAGCCAGGGACAGGGGAGTCCAGAGACCCAGTACTTC,CASSQGQGSPETQYF
TRBD2,TRBJ2-3,NA,TRBV30,TGTGCCTGGAGTCTGGGACTAGCCCAAGATACGCAGTATTTT,CAWSLGLAQDTQYF
NA,TRBJ1-5,NA,TRBV18,TGTGCCAGCTCACCAGGGCCCCTCCAGCCCCAGCATTTT,CASSPGPLQPQHF
NA,TRBJ1-3,NA,TRBV18,TGTGCCAGCTCACCCCGGACAGTTCCTGGAAACACCATATATTTT,CASSPRTVPGNTIYF
TRBD1,TRBJ1-1,few,TRBV19,TGTGCAGCTACTCCCCGGACAGGTACACCCTTTGGCACTGAAGCTTTCTTT,CAATPRTGTPFGTEAFF